These 16 T cell receptor beta chains came from one sample sequenced in a study of identical twins. A single record per CDR3 protein comes from TCRdb applying MiXCR to the 5' RACE reads. The sample records over 200,000 distinct CDR3 sequences, 10% to 13% being singletons. Sequenced: memory T cells sorted from blood. Every receptor here comes from a man aged 50-60 years in good health.

This clonotype showed up many times. The chain links TRBV20-1 to TRBJ2-3; 8 bases line up with TRBD2. V was clipped by 3 bases and J by 4 bases; unmatched bases: 6. This CDR3 is built from 14 residues. Germline V gene lookup returns CDR1 DFQATT and CDR2 SNEGSKA (reference sequence). The CDR3 loop is CSASERESADTQYF. CDR3 DNA sequence: TGCAGTGCTAGTGAGCGGGAGTCGGCAGATACGCAGTATTTT.

This clonotype appeared many times. The rearrangement joins TRBV7-2 to TRBJ1-2, with D unresolved. V dropped 1 base and J dropped 4 bases, with 10 bases sitting between them. Looked up from germline, CDR1 is SGHTA and CDR2 is FQGNSA. This CDR3 region has 14 residues. The CDR3 sequence: CASSLDQVGYGYTF. CDR3 coding DNA: TGTGCCAGCAGCTTAGACCAGGTCGGCTATGGCTACACCTTC. The full variable domain, rest sourced from reference TRBV7-2 and TRBJ1-2, is GAGVSQSPSNKVTEKGKDVELRCDPISGHTALYWYRQSLGQGLEFLIYFQGNSAPDKSGLPSDRFSAERTGGSVSTLTIQRTQQEDSAVYLCASSLDQVGYGYTFGSGTRLTVV.

Only a few counts were recorded for this clonotype. The DNA for the CDR3 is TGTGCCAGCAGCGGCGGCAATCCCTACAATGAGCAGTTCTTC. Amino acids: CASSGGNPYNEQFF. The chain joins TRBV9 to TRBJ2-1; no firm D call. This CDR3 comprises 14 residues. Germline-derived CDR1 and CDR2 are SGDLS and YYNGEE. Trimming shortened V by 3 bases and J by 2 bases, and 9 bases separated the two germline ends.

This clonotype was recorded many times. The genes are TRBV6-2 or TRBV6-3 and TRBJ1-1; D is undetermined. The V end lost 0 bases, the J end lost 1 base, and 12 bases lay between the germline ends. The CDR3 runs 16 residues. Looked up from germline, CDR1 is MNHEY and CDR2 is SVGEGT. CDR3 residues: CASSYSIQQRNTEAFF. The CDR3 DNA sequence: TGTGCCAGCAGTTACTCGATTCAACAGAGGAACACTGAAGCTTTCTTT.

This clonotype was observed many times. The chain employs TRBV20-1 and TRBJ2-5; tentatively, D is TRBD2 (5 bases). The V gene lost 0 bases and the J gene lost 3 bases, with 14 bases spanning the gap. Germline values: CDR1 DFQATT, CDR2 SNEGSKA (reference sequence). The CDR3 contains 15 residues. In DNA form, the CDR3 reads TGCAGTGCTAGAGATCTTAGGACTCAAAAAGAGACCCAGTACTTC. Translated, it gives CSARDLRTQKETQYF.

This clonotype has a count of ten or more. The chain joins TRBV4-2 to TRBJ1-2; unclear D gene. V dropped 0 bases and J dropped 11 bases, with 16 bases sitting between them. Germline values: CDR1 LGHNA, CDR2 YNFKEQ. This CDR3 has 14 residues. The CDR3 DNA sequence: TGTGCCAGCAGCCAAGAAGACCAGGACGGGCGGTACACCTTC. Translating gives CASSQEDQDGRYTF.

J is TRBJ1-2 and V is TRBV5-5, with 9 positions matching TRBD1. The CDR3 spans 18 residues. The V gene's germline CDR1 is SGHKS and CDR2 YYEKEE (reference sequence). With V trimmed by 3 bases and J by 8 bases, 20 bases remained unmatched. This CDR3 reads CASSSPRTGDSLTRGYTF. CDR3 DNA sequence: TGTGCCAGCAGCTCCCCCCGGACAGGGGATTCCCTCACGCGGGGCTACACCTTC.

This clonotype showed up many times. The rearrangement uses TRBV15 and TRBJ1-1; D remains ambiguous. V dropped 0 bases and J dropped 2 bases, with 7 bases sitting between them. Germline V gene sequence: CDR1 LNHNV, CDR2 YYDKDF (reference sequence). This CDR3 is 14 amino acids long. The DNA of the CDR3 is TGTGCCACCAGCAGAGAGGTTTCAAACACTGAAGCTTTCTTT. Translating gives CATSREVSNTEAFF. Full variable domain (rest looked up from reference TRBV15 and TRBJ1-1): DAMVIQNPRYQVTQFGKPVTLSCSQTLNHNVMYWYQQKSSQAPKLLFHYYDKDFNNEADTPDNFQSRRPNTSFCFLDIRSPGLGDTAMYLCATSREVSNTEAFFGQGTRLTVV.

This clonotype showed up just a few times. The gene calls are TRBV20-1 and TRBJ2-5; perhaps TRBD2 as D (6 bases). Germline V gene sequence: CDR1 DFQATT, CDR2 SNEGSKA (reference sequence). The CDR3 spans 15 residues. Trimming took 3 bases from V and 1 from J, leaving 15 bases between them. CDR3 bases: TGCAGTGCTAGTATTAGCGGTAGGGCCCAAGAGACCCAGTACTTC. Its translation is CSASISGRAQETQYF.

This clonotype showed up just once. The chain employs TRBV5-1 and TRBJ1-4; D uncertain. The CDR3 totals 14 residues. Trimming cost V 5 bases and J 0 bases, with 8 bases left between them. Germline-derived CDR1 and CDR2 are SGHRS and YFSETQ. DNA of the CDR3: TGCGCCAGCAGGTTAAGTGCAACTAATGAAAAACTGTTTTTT. It translates to CASRLSATNEKLFF.

The V gene is TRBV4-2, the J gene TRBJ1-1; no reliable D call. Between the trimmed V and J ends, which lost 5 bases and 1 base, there was a span of 14 bases. Germline CDR1 is LGHNA and CDR2 is YNFKEQ. The CDR3 totals 15 residues. Here the CDR3 reads CASSSLDPRNTEAFF. CDR3 DNA sequence: TGTGCCAGCAGCTCTCTCGACCCAAGGAACACTGAAGCTTTCTTT.

In this sample, this clonotype turned up many times. The genes are TRBV4-3 and TRBJ1-2; 10 positions match TRBD1. J was trimmed by 3 bases and V by 1 base; bases with no gene match: 2. Germline CDR1 is LGHNA and CDR2 is YSLEER. CDR3 length: 15 residues. The CDR3 sequence: CASSQGTGGYYGYTF. The CDR3 bases are TGCGCCAGCAGCCAAGGGACAGGGGGGTACTATGGCTACACCTTC.

This clonotype was detected ten times or more. The chain recombines TRBV4-1 with TRBJ2-7; 13 bases match TRBD2. The germline gives CDR1 MGHRA, CDR2 YSYEKL. After removal of 2 bases from V and 3 bases from J, the junction contained 4 bases not matched to a gene. This CDR3 comprises 16 residues. The CDR3 loop is CASSQKTSGGIYEQYF. CDR3 nucleotides: TGCGCCAGCAGCCAAAAGACTAGCGGGGGGATCTACGAGCAGTACTTC.

This clonotype was counted ten times or more. This chain connects TRBV28 to TRBJ2-3; 12 bases are a match to TRBD2. Germline CDR1 MDHEN, CDR2 SYDVKM. The CDR3 has 16 residues. The ends lost 5 bases at V and 6 bases at J; junction bases unmatched: 9. CDR3 bases: TGTGCCAGCAGTATAAGGACTAGCGGGGAAGCGGATACGCAGTATTTT. This codes for CASSIRTSGEADTQYF.

The rearrangement links TRBV4-3 to TRBJ2-3; 12 bases match TRBD2. CDR3 size: 16 residues. The germline CDR1 and CDR2 sequences are LGHNA and YSLEER. The V and J ends lost 1 base and 8 bases, in that order; junction bases with no gene match: 7. CDR3 nucleotide sequence: TGCGCCAGCAGCCAAGTAGCTAGCGGGGGGGTAGGTACGCAGTATTTT. It yields the protein CASSQVASGGVGTQYF.

Ten or more counts support this clonotype. V gene TRBV12-3 or TRBV12-4 combines with J gene TRBJ2-7, with unresolved D. With 1 base removed from V and 5 bases from J, the gap between germline ends came to 9 bases. CDR3 size: 13 residues. Written as DNA, the CDR3 is TGTGCCAGCAGTTTAGTGGGCCGCGACGAGCAGTACTTC. Its protein is CASSLVGRDEQYF.